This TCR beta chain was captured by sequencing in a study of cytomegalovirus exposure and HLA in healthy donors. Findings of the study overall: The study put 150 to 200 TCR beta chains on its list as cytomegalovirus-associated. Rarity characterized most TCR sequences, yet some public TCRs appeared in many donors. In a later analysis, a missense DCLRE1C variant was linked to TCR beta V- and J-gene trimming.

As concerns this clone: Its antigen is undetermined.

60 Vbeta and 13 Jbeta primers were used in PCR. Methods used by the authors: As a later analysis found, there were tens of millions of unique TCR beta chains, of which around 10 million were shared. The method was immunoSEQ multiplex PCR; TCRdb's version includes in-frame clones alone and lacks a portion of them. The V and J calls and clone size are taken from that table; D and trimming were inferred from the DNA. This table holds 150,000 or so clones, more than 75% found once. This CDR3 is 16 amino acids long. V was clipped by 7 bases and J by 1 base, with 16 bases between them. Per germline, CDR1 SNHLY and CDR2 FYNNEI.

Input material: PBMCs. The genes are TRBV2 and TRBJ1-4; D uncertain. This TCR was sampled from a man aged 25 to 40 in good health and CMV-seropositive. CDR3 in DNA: TGTGCCAGCACCCTAAACTGGGGAGAAACTAATGAAAAACTGTTTTTT. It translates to CASTLNWGETNEKLFF.